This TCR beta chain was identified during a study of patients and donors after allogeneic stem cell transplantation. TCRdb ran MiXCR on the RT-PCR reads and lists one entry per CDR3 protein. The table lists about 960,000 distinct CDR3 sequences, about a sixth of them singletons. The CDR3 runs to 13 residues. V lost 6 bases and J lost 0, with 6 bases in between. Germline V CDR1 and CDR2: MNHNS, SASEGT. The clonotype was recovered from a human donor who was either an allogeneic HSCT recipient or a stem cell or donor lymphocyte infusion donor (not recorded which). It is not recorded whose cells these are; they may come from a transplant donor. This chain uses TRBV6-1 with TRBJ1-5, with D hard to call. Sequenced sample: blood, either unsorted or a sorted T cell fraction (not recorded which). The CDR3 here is CASRTSSNQPQHF. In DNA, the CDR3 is TGTGCCAGCAGAACGAGTAGCAATCAGCCCCAGCATTTT.